The rows below give T cell receptor beta chains drawn from one sample of a study of T-cell reconstitution after alpha-beta-depleted transplantation in children. One entry per CDR3 protein results from TCRdb running MiXCR on the PCR reads. The data contain under 50,000 distinct CDR3 sequences, about a tenth of them seen just once; the ten biggest clones take up roughly 29%. The specimen was PBMCs, mostly from graft donor cells, collected 60 days after TCRalphabeta/CD19-depleted stem cell transplant. Every receptor here comes from a male patient aged 2-10 years who had a stem cell transplant for chronic granulomatous disease, so the T cells may come from the graft donor. Both conserved end residues are part of each CDR3. D genes are given only for firm matches. Clone sizes are given selectively: once, few, many, or a class where the clone is expanded.

CIAGQGPSSGNTIYF TGCATTGCGGGCCAGGGCCCGAGCTCTGGAAACACCATATATTTT - TRBJ1-3 TRBV20-1 few
CSARNPTEPIQYF TGCAGTGCTAGAAACCCCACGGAGCCCATTCAGTACTTC - TRBJ2-4 TRBV20-1 many
CSARRATGIEETQYF TGCAGTGCTAGAAGAGCCACAGGGATAGAAGAGACCCAGTACTTC - TRBJ2-5 TRBV20-1 many
CASRIQGAGELFF TGTGCCAGCAGGATACAGGGGGCCGGGGAGCTGTTTTTT TRBD1 TRBJ2-2 TRBV13 many
CASSDSGTGDYNEQFF TGTGCCAGCAGTGACTCGGGAACGGGAGATTACAATGAGCAGTTCTTC - TRBJ2-1 TRBV6-4 few
CSARKTGVTYEQYF TGCAGTGCTAGGAAGACAGGGGTAACCTACGAGCAGTACTTC TRBD1 TRBJ2-7 TRBV20-1 many
CASSAGTVKVAEAFF TGTGCCAGTAGTGCGGGGACAGTGAAGGTGGCTGAAGCTTTCTTT TRBD1 TRBJ1-1 TRBV19 -
CASSWGQPSYEQYF TGTGCCAGCAGCTGGGGACAGCCTTCCTACGAGCAGTACTTC TRBD1 TRBJ2-7 TRBV7-2 many
CASRRAGTDTQYF TGTGCCAGCAGAAGGGCCGGCACAGATACGCAGTATTTT - TRBJ2-3 TRBV2 many
CATGPARITDTQYF TGTGCCACTGGGCCGGCGCGGATTACAGATACGCAGTATTTT - TRBJ2-3 TRBV10-3 many
CASFSNRGDSPLHF TGTGCCAGCTTCAGCAACAGGGGAGATTCACCCCTCCACTTT TRBD1 TRBJ1-6 TRBV18 -
CSATSSYNEQFF TGCAGTGCTACCAGCTCCTACAATGAGCAGTTCTTC - TRBJ2-1 TRBV20-1 many
CASSLRTATNEKLFF TGTGCCAGCAGCTTACGGACTGCAACTAATGAAAAACTGTTTTTT - TRBJ1-4 TRBV7-9 many
CASSPPPPVNIQYF TGTGCCAGCAGCCCCCCCCCCCCTGTCAACATTCAGTACTTC - TRBJ2-4 TRBV7-9 few
CASSPGGARETQYF TGCGCCAGCAGCCCGGGGGGGGCGAGGGAGACCCAGTACTTC TRBD2 TRBJ2-5 TRBV5-1 few
CASSSRLAGGSYSYEQYF TGTGCCAGCAGCTCTAGACTAGCGGGAGGGTCCTACTCCTACGAGCAGTACTTC TRBD2 TRBJ2-7 TRBV7-8 few
CASSLIPGLAVYNEQFF TGTGCCAGCAGTTTGATACCGGGACTAGCGGTTTACAATGAGCAGTTCTTC TRBD2 TRBJ2-1 TRBV7-9 many
CASQQGYGYTF TGTGCCAGCCAACAGGGATATGGCTACACCTTC - TRBJ1-2 TRBV6-2/TRBV6-3 few
CASSPGLAGWTQYF TGTGCCAGCAGCCCTGGACTAGCGGGATGGACGCAGTATTTT TRBD2 TRBJ2-3 TRBV9 few
CASSLDRDRDF TGTGCCAGCAGCTTAGATCGGGACAGGGACTTC TRBD1 TRBJ2-4 TRBV11-2 many
CASSREALSTDTQYF TGTGCCAGCAGTCGAGAGGCCCTTAGCACAGATACGCAGTATTTT - TRBJ2-3 TRBV11-2 many
CAWSVLGRLADYNEQFF TGTGCCTGGAGTGTTCTTGGCCGACTAGCGGACTACAATGAGCAGTTCTTC TRBD2 TRBJ2-1 TRBV30 many
CAWSPGTFVKLFF TGTGCCTGGAGTCCAGGGACTTTTGTAAAACTGTTTTTT - TRBJ1-4 TRBV30 -
CAWSVGLFTDSPLHF TGTGCCTGGAGTGTGGGTTTGTTTACTGACTCACCCCTCCACTTT - TRBJ1-6 TRBV30 few
CASSPPRESNYEQYF TGTGCCAGCAGCCCACCCCGGGAATCGAACTACGAGCAGTACTTC - TRBJ2-7 TRBV28 many
CASSPLGALRTSYNEQFF TGTGCCAGCAGCCCCCTGGGCGCACTCAGGACCTCCTACAATGAGCAGTTCTTC - TRBJ2-1 TRBV11-2 many
CASSLVDGRSDTQYF TGTGCCAGCAGCTTAGTTGACGGGCGGAGCGATACGCAGTATTTT - TRBJ2-3 TRBV7-3 -
CASSEYVWTGASLDSYEQYF TGTGCCAGCAGTGAATATGTATGGACAGGGGCCAGTTTGGACTCCTACGAGCAGTACTTC TRBD1 TRBJ2-7 TRBV2 few
CASSMRQAYYYEQYF TGTGCCAGCAGCATGCGACAGGCCTACTACTACGAGCAGTACTTC - TRBJ2-7 TRBV27 many
CASSGYNEQFF TGTGCCAGCAGCGGATACAATGAGCAGTTCTTC - TRBJ2-1 TRBV12-3/TRBV12-4 many
CASSLGGGGQWEQFF TGTGCCAGCAGCTTGGGTGGGGGTGGACAATGGGAGCAGTTCTTC - TRBJ2-1 TRBV5-8 many
CASSEGLPSNEQFF TGTGCCAGCAGTGAAGGACTGCCAAGCAATGAGCAGTTCTTC - TRBJ2-1 TRBV6-1 many
CASSQGLAGYEQYF TGTGCCAGCAGCCAGGGGCTAGCTGGTTACGAGCAGTACTTC - TRBJ2-7 TRBV2 -
CASASGRVKNIQYF TGTGCCAGCGCTAGCGGGAGAGTCAAAAACATTCAGTACTTC TRBD2 TRBJ2-4 TRBV27 many
CASSLTGGASYYGYTF TGTGCCAGCAGCCTTACAGGGGGCGCTTCTTACTATGGCTACACCTTC TRBD1 TRBJ1-2 TRBV7-6 many
CASSFRPRTSNSPLHF TGTGCCAGCAGTTTTAGGCCCCGGACTTCGAATTCACCCCTCCACTTT - TRBJ1-6 TRBV12-3/TRBV12-4 few
CASSPRQGPFKEQYF TGTGCCAGCAGCCCTCGACAGGGCCCCTTCAAAGAGCAGTACTTC TRBD1 TRBJ2-7 TRBV27 many
CASSFGAGGYEQFF TGTGCCAGCAGTTTTGGGGCAGGGGGCTATGAGCAGTTCTTC TRBD1 TRBJ2-1 TRBV27 many
CSAREPAATQYF TGCAGTGCTAGAGAACCAGCGGCTACGCAGTATTTT - TRBJ2-3 TRBV20-1 many
CASSPVNNEQFF TGTGCCAGCAGCCCAGTAAACAATGAGCAGTTCTTC - TRBJ2-1 TRBV28 many
CASSLHRGIAGTDTQYF TGCGCCAGCAGCCTCCACCGGGGGATAGCAGGGACAGATACGCAGTATTTT - TRBJ2-3 TRBV4-3 -
CASSPSRDDIQYF TGTGCCAGCTCACCGTCCAGGGATGACATTCAGTACTTC - TRBJ2-4 TRBV18 many